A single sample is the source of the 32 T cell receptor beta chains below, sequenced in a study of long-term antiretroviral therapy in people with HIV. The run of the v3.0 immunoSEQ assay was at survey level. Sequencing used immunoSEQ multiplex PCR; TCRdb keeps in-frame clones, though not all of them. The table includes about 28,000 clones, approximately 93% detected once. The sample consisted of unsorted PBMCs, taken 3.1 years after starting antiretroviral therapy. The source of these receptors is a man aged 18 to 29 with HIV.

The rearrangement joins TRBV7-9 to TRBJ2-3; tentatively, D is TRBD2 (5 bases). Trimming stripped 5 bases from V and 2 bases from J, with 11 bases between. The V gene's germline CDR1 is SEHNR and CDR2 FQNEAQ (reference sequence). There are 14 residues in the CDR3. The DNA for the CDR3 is TGTGCCAGCAGCGGACTGTTTAACACAGATACGCAGTATTTT. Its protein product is CASSGLFNTDTQYF.

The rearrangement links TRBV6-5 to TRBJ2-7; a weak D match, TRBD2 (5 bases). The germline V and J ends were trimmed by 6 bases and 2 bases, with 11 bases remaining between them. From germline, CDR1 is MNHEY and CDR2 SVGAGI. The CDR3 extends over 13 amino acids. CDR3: CASSPRRTYEQYF. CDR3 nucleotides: TGTGCCAGCAGCCCCCGGAGGACCTACGAGCAGTACTTC.

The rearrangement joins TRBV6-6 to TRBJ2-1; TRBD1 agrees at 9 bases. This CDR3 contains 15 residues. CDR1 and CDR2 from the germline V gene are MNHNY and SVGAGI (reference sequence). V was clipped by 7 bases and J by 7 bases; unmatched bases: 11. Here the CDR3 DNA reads TGTGCCAGCACGCCGGGACAGGGTTTAGTGAATGAGCAGTTCTTC. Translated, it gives CASTPGQGLVNEQFF.

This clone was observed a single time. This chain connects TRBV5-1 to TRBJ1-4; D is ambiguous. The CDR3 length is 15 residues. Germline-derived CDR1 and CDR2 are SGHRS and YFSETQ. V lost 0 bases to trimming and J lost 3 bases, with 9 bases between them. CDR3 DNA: TGCGCCAGCAGCTTGGGAGGGCTGGCTAATGAAAAACTGTTTTTT. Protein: CASSLGGLANEKLFF.

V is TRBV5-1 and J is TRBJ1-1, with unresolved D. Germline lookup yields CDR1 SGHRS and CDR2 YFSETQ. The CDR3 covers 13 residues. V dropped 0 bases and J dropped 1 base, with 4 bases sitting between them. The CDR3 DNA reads TGCGCCAGCAGCTTGGTCAGGAACACTGAAGCTTTCTTT. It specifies CASSLVRNTEAFF.

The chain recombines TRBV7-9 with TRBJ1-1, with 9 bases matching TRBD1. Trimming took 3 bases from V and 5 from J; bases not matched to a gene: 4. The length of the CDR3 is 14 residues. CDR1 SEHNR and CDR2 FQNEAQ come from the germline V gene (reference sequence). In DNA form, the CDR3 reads TGTGCCAGCAGCTTGACAGGGGGGTTTACTGAAGCTTTCTTT. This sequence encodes CASSLTGGFTEAFF.

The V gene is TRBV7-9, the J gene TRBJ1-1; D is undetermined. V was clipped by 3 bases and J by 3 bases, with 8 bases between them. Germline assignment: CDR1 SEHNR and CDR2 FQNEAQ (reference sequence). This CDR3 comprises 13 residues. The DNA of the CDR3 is TGTGCCAGCAGCTTGAGGGCCGACACTGAAGCTTTCTTT. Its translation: CASSLRADTEAFF.

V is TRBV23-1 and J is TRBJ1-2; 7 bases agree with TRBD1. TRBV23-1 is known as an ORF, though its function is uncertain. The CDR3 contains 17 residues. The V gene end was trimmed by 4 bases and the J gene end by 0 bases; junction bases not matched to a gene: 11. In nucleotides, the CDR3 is TGCGCCAGCAGTCGACCCCGCGGACAGGCCCCTAACTATGGCTACACCTTC. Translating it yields CASSRPRGQAPNYGYTF.

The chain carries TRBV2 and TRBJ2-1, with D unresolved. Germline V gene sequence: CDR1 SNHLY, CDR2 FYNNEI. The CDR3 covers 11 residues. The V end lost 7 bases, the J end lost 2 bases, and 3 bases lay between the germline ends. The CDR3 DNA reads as TGTGCCAGCAAACCCTACAATGAGCAGTTCTTC. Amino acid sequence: CASKPYNEQFF. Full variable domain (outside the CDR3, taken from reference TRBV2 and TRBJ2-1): EPEVTQTPSHQVTQMGQEVILRCVPISNHLYFYWYRQILGQKVEFLVSFYNNEISEKSEIFDDQFSVERPDGSNFTLKIRSTKLEDSAMYFCASKPYNEQFFGPGTRLTVL.

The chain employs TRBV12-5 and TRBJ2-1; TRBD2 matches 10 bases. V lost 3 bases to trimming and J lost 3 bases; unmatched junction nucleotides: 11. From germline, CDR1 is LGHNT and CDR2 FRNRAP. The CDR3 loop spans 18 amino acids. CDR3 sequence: CASGFLERGGWDYNEQFF. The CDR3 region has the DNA TGTGCTAGTGGTTTCCTTGAGCGGGGGGGCTGGGACTACAATGAGCAGTTCTTC.

The chain's CDR3 is CASSPGLVGEQYF. In DNA, the CDR3 is TGCGCCAGCAGCCCGGGACTAGTAGGGGAGCAGTACTTC. V gene TRBV4-3 combines with J gene TRBJ2-7; TRBD2 matches at 8 bases. Germline CDR1 LGHNA, CDR2 YSLEER. The V and J ends lost 4 bases and 7 bases, in that order; junction bases with no gene match: 6. The CDR3 has 13 amino acids.

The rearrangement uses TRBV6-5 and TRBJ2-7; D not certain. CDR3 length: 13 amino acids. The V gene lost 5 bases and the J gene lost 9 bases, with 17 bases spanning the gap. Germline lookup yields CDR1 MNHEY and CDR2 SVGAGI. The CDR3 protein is CASSEVTTSVQYF. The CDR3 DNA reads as TGTGCCAGCAGTGAGGTAACGACGTCGGTGCAGTACTTC.

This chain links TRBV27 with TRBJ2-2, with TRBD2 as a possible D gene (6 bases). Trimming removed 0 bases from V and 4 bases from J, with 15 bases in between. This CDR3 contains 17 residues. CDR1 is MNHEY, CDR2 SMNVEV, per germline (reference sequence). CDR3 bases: TGTGCCAGCAGTTTATCGGCAAGAAGGAGGGGCACCGGGGAGCTGTTTTTT. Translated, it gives CASSLSARRRGTGELFF.

CDR3 nucleotide sequence: TGTGCCAGCACCGATGGGATAGACACTGAAGCTTTCTTT. This translates into CASTDGIDTEAFF. V and J are TRBV6-1 and TRBJ1-1; D not resolved. CDR1 is MNHNS and CDR2 is SASEGT in the germline V gene. The CDR3 sequence is 13 residues long. With 7 bases removed from V and 3 bases from J, the gap between germline ends came to 12 bases.

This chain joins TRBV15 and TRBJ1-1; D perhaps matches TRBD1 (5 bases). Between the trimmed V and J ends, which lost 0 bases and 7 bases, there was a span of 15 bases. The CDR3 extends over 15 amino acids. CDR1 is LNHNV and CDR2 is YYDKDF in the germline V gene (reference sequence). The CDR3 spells CATSRDGAVNLEAFF. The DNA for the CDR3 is TGTGCCACCAGCAGAGATGGGGCAGTCAACCTTGAAGCTTTCTTT. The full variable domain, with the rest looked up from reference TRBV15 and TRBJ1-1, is DAMVIQNPRYQVTQFGKPVTLSCSQTLNHNVMYWYQQKSSQAPKLLFHYYDKDFNNEADTPDNFQSRRPNTSFCFLDIRSPGLGDTAMYLCATSRDGAVNLEAFFGQGTRLTVV.

CDR3 sequence: CASSLTGSFYGYTF. In DNA, the CDR3 is TGTGCCAGCAGCCTGACTGGGTCCTTCTATGGCTACACCTTC. This rearrangement joins TRBV27 to TRBJ1-2; D is unclear. V was cut by 6 bases and J by 4 bases, with 15 bases left in between. The CDR3 has 14 residues. Germline V gene sequence: CDR1 MNHEY, CDR2 SMNVEV (reference sequence).

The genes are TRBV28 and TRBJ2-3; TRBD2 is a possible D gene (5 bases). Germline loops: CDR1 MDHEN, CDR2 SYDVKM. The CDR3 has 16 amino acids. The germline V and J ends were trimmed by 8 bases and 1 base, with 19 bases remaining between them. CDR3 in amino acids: CASPPASSVGTDTQYF. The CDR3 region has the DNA TGTGCCAGCCCTCCGGCAAGTAGCGTGGGCACAGATACGCAGTATTTT.

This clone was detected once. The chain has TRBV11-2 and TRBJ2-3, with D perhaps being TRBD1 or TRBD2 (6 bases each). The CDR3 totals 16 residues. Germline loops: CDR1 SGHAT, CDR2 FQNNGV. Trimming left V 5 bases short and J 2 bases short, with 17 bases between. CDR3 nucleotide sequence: TGTGCCAGCAGCCGCCAGACGGGGGCGGTCACAGATACGCAGTATTTT. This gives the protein CASSRQTGAVTDTQYF.

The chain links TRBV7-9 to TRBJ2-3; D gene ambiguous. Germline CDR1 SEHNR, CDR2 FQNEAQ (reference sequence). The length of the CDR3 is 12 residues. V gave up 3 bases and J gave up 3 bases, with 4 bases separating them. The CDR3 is CASSLWTDTQYF. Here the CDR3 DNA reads TGTGCCAGCAGCTTGTGGACAGATACGCAGTATTTT.

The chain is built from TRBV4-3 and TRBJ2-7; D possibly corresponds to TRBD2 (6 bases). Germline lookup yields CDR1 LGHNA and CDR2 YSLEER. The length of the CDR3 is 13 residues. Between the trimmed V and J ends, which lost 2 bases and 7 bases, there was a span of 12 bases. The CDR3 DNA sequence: TGCGCCAGCAGCCAATTAGGGGCGGGGGAGCAGTACTTC. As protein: CASSQLGAGEQYF.

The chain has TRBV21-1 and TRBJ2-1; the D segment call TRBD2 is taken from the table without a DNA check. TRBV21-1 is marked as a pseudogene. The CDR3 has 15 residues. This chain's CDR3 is CAIPAGASLVNEQFF. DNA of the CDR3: TGTGCCATACCAGCGGGAGCGTCCCTAGTCAATGAGCAGTTCTTC.

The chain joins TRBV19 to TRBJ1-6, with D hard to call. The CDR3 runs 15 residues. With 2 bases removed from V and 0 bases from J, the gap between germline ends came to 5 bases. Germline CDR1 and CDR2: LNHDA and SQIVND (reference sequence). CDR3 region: CASSISSSYNSPLHF. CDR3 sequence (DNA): TGTGCCAGTAGTATATCAAGCTCCTATAATTCACCCCTCCACTTT.

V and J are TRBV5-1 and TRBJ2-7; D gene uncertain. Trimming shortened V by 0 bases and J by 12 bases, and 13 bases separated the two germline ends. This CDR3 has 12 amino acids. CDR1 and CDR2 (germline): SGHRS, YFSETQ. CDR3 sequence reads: CASSLANLNRYF. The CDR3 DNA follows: TGCGCCAGCAGCTTGGCGAATCTGAATAGGTACTTC.

CDR3 sequence (DNA): TGTGCCAGCTCCACCGGGACACAAGACAATGAGCAGTTCTTC. It codes for CASSTGTQDNEQFF. The chain combines TRBV18 with TRBJ2-1; maybe TRBD1 (6 bases). There are 14 residues in the CDR3. Deletions cut 6 bases from V and 5 bases from J, with 14 bases between. From germline, CDR1 is KGHSH and CDR2 LQKENI.

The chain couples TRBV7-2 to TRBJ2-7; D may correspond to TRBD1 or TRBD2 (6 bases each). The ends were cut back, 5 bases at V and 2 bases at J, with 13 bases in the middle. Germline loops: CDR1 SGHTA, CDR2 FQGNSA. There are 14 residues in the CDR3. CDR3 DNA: TGTGCCAGCAGCCCAGGGGACTGGCCCTACGAGCAGTACTTC. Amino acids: CASSPGDWPYEQYF.

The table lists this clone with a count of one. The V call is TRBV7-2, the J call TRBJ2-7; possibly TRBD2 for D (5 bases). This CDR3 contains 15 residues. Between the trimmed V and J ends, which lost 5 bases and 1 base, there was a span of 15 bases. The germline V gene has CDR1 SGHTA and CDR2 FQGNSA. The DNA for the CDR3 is TGTGCCAGCAGCCCCAGGATGCCGGGATCCTACGAGCAGTACTTC. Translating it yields CASSPRMPGSYEQYF.

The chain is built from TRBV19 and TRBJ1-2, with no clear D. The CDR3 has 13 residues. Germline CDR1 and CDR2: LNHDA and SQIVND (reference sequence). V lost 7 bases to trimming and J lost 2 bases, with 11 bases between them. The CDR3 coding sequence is TGTGCCAGTAACCTACAGAAGAACTATGGCTACACCTTC. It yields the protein CASNLQKNYGYTF.

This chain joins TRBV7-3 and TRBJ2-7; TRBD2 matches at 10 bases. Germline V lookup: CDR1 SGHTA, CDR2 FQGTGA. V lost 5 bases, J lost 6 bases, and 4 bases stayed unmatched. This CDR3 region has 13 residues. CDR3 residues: CASSPSGSREQYF. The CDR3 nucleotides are TGTGCCAGCAGCCCTAGCGGGAGTCGCGAGCAGTACTTC.

CDR3 residues: CASSQDPGSIGSNTF. CDR3 in DNA: TGTGCCAGTAGTCAAGATCCAGGGAGTATAGGCTCGAATACCTTC. This chain connects TRBV19 to TRBJ1-2; possibly TRBD1 for D (5 bases). This CDR3 comprises 15 residues. Trimming took 5 bases from V and 14 from J, leaving 27 bases between them. The germline V gene has CDR1 LNHDA and CDR2 SQIVND (reference sequence).

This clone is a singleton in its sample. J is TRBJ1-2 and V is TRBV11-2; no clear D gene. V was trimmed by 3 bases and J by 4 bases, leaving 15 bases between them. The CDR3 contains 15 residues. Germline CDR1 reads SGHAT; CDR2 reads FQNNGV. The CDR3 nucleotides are TGTGCCAGCAGCTTCAAGGGTTTAGATGCCTATGGCTACACCTTC. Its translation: CASSFKGLDAYGYTF.

DNA for the CDR3: TGCAGTGCCCCTAGGGGCGAGCTTTCTTTCTTT. It translates to CSAPRGELSFF. The chain uses TRBV20-1 and TRBJ1-1; perhaps TRBD1 as D (5 bases). Deletions cut 6 bases from V and 12 bases from J, with 17 bases between. CDR1 is DFQATT and CDR2 is SNEGSKA in the germline V gene (reference sequence). The CDR3 is 11 residues long.

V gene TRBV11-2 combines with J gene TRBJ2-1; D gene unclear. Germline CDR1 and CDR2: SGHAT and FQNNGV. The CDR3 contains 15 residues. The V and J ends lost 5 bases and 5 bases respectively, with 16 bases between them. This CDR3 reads CASSGGLRQDNEQFF. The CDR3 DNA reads TGTGCCAGCAGCGGCGGCCTGAGGCAGGACAATGAGCAGTTCTTC. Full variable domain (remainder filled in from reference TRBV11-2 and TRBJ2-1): EAGVAQSPRYKIIEKRQSVAFWCNPISGHATLYWYQQILGQGPKLLIQFQNNGVVDDSQLPKDRFSAERLKGVDSTLKIQPAKLEDSAVYLCASSGGLRQDNEQFFGPGTRLTVL.